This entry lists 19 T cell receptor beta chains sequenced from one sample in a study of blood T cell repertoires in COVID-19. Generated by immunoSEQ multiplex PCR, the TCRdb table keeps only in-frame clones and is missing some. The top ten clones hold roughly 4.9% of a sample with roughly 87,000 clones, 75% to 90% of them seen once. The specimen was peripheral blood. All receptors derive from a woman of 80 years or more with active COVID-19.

This chain's CDR3 is CAWTRFALSTDTQYF. The CDR3 DNA sequence: TGTGCCTGGACTCGTTTCGCGCTTAGCACAGATACGCAGTATTTT. V gene TRBV30 combines with J gene TRBJ2-3; D is uncertain. V shed 4 bases and J shed 0 bases, with 14 bases lying between them. Per the germline V gene, CDR1 is GTSNPN and CDR2 is SVGIG (reference sequence). The CDR3 is 15 amino acids.

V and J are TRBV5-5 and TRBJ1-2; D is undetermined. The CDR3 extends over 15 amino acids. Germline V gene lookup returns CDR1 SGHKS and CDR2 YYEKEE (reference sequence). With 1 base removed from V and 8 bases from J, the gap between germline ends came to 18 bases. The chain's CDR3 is CASSLFPTGGEGYTF. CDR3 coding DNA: TGTGCCAGCAGCTTGTTTCCCACTGGAGGAGAAGGCTACACCTTC.

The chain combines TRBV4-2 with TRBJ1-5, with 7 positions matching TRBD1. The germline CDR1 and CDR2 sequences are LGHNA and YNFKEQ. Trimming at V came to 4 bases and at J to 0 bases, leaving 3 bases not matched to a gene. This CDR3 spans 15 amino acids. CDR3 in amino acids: CASSPGTDSNQPQHF. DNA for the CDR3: TGTGCCAGCAGCCCCGGGACAGATAGCAATCAGCCCCAGCATTTT.

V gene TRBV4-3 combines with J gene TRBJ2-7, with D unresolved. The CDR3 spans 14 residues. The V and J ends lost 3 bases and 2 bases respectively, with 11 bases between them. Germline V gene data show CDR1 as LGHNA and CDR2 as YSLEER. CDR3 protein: CASSHLGATYEQYF. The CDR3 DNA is TGCGCCAGCAGCCACCTCGGAGCTACCTACGAGCAGTACTTC.

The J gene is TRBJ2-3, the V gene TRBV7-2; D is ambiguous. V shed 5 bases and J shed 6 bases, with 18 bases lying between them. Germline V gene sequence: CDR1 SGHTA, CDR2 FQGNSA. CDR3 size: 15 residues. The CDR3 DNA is TGTGCCAGCAGCCTAGGGCGGTGGTCTCGGGATACGCAGTATTTT. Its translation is CASSLGRWSRDTQYF.

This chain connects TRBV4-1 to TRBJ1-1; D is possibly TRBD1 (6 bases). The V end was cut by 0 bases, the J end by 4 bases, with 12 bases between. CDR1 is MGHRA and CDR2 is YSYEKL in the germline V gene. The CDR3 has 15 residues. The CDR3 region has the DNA TGCGCCAGCAGCCAAGACAGGAGACAGGCCACTGAAGCTTTCTTT. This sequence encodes CASSQDRRQATEAFF.

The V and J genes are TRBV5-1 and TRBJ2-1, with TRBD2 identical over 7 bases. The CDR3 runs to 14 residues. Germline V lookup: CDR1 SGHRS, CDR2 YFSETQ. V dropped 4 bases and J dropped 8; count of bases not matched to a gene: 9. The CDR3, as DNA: TGCGCCAGCAGCAAGAGGGAGGGCCGAGATGAGCAGTTCTTC. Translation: CASSKREGRDEQFF.

The CDR3, as DNA: TGTGCCAGCAGCAACACCGACAGGGGGCACACTGAAGCTTTCTTT. It encodes CASSNTDRGHTEAFF. V usage is TRBV9 and J usage is TRBJ1-1; 10 bases line up with TRBD1. CDR1 and CDR2 (germline): SGDLS, YYNGEE. V lost 4 bases, J lost 3 bases, and 6 bases stayed unmatched. The CDR3 loop spans 15 amino acids.

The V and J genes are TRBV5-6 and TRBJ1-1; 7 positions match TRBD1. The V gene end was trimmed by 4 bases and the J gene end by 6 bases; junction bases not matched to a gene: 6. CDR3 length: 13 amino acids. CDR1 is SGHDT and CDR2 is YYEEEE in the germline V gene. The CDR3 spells CASSHRQGAEAFF. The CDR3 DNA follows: TGTGCCAGCAGCCACCGACAGGGCGCTGAAGCTTTCTTT.

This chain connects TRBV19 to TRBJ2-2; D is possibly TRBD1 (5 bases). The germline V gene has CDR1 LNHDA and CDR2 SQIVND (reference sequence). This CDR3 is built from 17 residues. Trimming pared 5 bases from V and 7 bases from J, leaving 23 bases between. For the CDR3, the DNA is TGTGCCAGTAGTCCCTTAGGCGGACACCCCATGGGCGGGGAGCTGTTTTTT. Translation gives CASSPLGGHPMGGELFF.

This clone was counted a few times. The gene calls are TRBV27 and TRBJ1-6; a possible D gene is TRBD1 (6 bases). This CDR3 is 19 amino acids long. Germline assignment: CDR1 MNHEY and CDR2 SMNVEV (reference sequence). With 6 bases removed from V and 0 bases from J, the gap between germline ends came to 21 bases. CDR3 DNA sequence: TGTGCCAGCAGCTTACGACAAAACAGGGCGAGCTCCTATAATTCACCCCTCCACTTT. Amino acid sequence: CASSLRQNRASSYNSPLHF.

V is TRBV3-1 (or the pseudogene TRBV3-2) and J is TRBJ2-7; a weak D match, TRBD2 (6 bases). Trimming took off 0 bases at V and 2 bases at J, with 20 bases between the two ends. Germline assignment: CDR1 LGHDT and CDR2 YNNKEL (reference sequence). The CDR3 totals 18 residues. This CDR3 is CASSQDPPMGGEPYEQYF. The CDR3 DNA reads TGTGCCAGCAGCCAAGATCCCCCCATGGGGGGAGAGCCCTACGAGCAGTACTTC.

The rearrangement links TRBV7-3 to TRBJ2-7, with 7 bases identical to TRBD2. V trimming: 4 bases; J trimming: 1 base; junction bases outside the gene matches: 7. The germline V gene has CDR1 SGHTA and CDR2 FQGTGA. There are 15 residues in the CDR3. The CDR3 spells CASSSPGEGSYEQYF. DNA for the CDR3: TGTGCCAGCAGCTCCCCGGGGGAGGGTTCCTACGAGCAGTACTTC. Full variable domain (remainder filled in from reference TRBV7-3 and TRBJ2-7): GAGVSQTPSNKVTEKGKYVELRCDPISGHTALYWYRQSLGQGPEFLIYFQGTGAADDSGLPNDRFFAVRPEGSVSTLKIQRTERGDSAVYLCASSSPGEGSYEQYFGPGTRLTVT.

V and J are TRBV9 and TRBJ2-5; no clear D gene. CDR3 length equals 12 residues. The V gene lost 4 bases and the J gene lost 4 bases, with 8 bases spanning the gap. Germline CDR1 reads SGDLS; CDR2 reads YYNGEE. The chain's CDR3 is CASSSPRETQYF. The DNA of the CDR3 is TGTGCCAGCAGCTCCCCCAGAGAGACCCAGTACTTC.

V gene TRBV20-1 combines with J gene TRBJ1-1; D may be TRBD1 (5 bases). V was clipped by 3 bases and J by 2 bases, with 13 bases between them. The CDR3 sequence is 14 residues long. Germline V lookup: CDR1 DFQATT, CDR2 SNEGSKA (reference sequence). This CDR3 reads CSASRPGVNTEAFF. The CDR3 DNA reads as TGCAGTGCTAGTCGTCCGGGGGTAAACACTGAAGCTTTCTTT.

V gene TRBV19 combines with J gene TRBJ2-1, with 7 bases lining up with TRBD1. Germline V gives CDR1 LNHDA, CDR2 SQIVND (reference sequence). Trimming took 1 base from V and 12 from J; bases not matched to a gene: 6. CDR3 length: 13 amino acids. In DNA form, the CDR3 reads TGTGCCAGTAGTATAGCCCGACAGGGCGGGCAGTTCTTC. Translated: CASSIARQGGQFF.

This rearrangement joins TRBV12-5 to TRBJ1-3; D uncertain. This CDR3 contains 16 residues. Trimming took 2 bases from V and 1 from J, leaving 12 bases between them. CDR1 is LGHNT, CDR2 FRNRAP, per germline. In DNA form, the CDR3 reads TGTGCTAGTGGTTTGTCTATCCGAGGGTCTGGAAACACCATATATTTT. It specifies CASGLSIRGSGNTIYF.

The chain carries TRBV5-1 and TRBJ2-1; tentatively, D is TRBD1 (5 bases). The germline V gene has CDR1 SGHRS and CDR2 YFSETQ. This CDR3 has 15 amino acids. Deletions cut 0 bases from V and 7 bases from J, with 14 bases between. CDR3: CASSLAWGRENEQFF. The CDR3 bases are TGCGCCAGCAGCTTGGCCTGGGGCAGGGAAAATGAGCAGTTCTTC.

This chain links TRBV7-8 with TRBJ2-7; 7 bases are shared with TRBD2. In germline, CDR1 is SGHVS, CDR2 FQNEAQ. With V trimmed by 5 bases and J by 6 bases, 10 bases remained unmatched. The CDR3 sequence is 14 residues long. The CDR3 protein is CASSPHAGEIEQYF. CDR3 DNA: TGTGCCAGCAGCCCTCACGCGGGAGAAATCGAGCAGTACTTC. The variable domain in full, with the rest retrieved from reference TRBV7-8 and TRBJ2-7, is GAGVSQSPRYKVAKRGQDVALRCDPISGHVSLFWYQQALGQGPEFLTYFQNEAQLDKSGLPSDRFFAERPEGSVSTLKIQRTQQEDSAVYLCASSPHAGEIEQYFGPGTRLTVT.